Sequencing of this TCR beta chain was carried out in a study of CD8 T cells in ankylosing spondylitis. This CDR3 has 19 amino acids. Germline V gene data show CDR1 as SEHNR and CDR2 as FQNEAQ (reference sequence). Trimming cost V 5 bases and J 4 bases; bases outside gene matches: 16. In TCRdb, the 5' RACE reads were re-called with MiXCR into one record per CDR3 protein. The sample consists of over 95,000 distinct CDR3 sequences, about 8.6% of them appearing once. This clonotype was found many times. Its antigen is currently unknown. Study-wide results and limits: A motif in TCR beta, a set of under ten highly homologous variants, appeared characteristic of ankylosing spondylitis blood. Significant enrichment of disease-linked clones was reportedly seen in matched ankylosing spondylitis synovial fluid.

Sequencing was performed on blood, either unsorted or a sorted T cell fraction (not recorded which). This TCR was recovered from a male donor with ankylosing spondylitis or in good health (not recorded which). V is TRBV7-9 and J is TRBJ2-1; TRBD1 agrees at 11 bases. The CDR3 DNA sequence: TGTGCCAGCAGCCAACCGAACCGGACAGGGGGCACCCGTTACAATGAGCAGTTCTTC. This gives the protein CASSQPNRTGGTRYNEQFF. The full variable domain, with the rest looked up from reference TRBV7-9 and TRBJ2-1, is DTGVSQNPRHKITKRGQNVTFRCDPISEHNRLYWYRQTLGQGPEFLTYFQNEAQLEKSRLLSDRFSAERPKGSFSTLEIQRTEQGDSAMYLCASSQPNRTGGTRYNEQFFGPGTRLTVL.